The 14 T cell receptor beta chains given below trace back to one sample, sequenced in a study of OX40 agonist ivuxolimab in advanced cancers. Profiling relied on immunoSEQ multiplex PCR, and the TCRdb table lists in-frame clones only, not all of them. The data contain roughly 7,000 clones, nearly 70% of them seen just once; the ten biggest clones take up 15% to 20%. The sample here was CD4+ or CD8+ T cells sorted from blood, taken in a trial of the OX40 agonist ivuxolimab. These receptor sequences come from an adult with an advanced solid tumor such as melanoma, head and neck, liver or kidney cancer.

J is TRBJ2-7 and V is TRBV4-2, with 10 positions matching TRBD2. V dropped 4 bases and J dropped 4; count of bases not matched to a gene: 13. Germline lookup yields CDR1 LGHNA and CDR2 YNFKEQ. The CDR3 loop spans 17 amino acids. CDR3 DNA sequence: TGTGCCAGCAGCCGCCCTGAGGCTAGCGGGAGCGGATACGAGCAGTACTTC. Translating it yields CASSRPEASGSGYEQYF.

The chain couples TRBV10-3 to TRBJ2-5, with a possible D match to TRBD1 (6 bases). Looked up from germline, CDR1 is ENHRY and CDR2 is SYGVKD. V lost 0 bases and J lost 6, with 14 bases in between. The CDR3 totals 15 residues. The CDR3 nucleotides read TGTGCCATCAGTGAGTCGACAGGAGGTTTGAAGACCCAGTACTTC. This sequence encodes CAISESTGGLKTQYF.

V usage is TRBV7-6 and J usage is TRBJ2-7; perhaps D is TRBD1 or TRBD2 (5 bases each). V lost 5 bases, J lost 3 bases, and 17 bases lay in between. This CDR3 has 15 amino acids. Per germline, CDR1 SGHVS and CDR2 FNYEAQ. CDR3 protein: CASSPPEGINYEQYF. The CDR3 DNA is TGTGCCAGCAGCCCCCCTGAGGGGATTAACTACGAGCAGTACTTC.

The chain links TRBV7-9 to TRBJ1-2, with D perhaps matching TRBD1 (6 bases). Trimming left V 7 bases short and J 1 base short, with 7 bases between. Germline CDR1 and CDR2: SEHNR and FQNEAQ (reference sequence). This CDR3 region has 12 residues. CDR3 sequence reads: CASKGDNYGYTF. CDR3 nucleotide sequence: TGTGCCAGCAAGGGGGATAACTATGGCTACACCTTC.

The CDR3 spells CASSYPDVAFF. The CDR3, as DNA: TGTGCCAGCAGTTACCCGGACGTGGCTTTCTTT. This chain uses TRBV6-6 with TRBJ1-1, with D unclear. Germline-derived CDR1 and CDR2 are MNHNY and SVGAGI (reference sequence). This CDR3 has 11 residues. Trimming shortened V by 2 bases and J by 11 bases, and 9 bases separated the two germline ends.

V usage is TRBV18 and J usage is TRBJ2-2; no clear D gene. The germline V gene encodes CDR1 KGHSH and CDR2 LQKENI. V lost 1 base and J 4 bases, leaving 10 bases between the germline ends. This CDR3 spans 15 amino acids. The CDR3 region is CASSPLDDPTGELFF. CDR3 DNA sequence: TGTGCCAGCTCACCACTGGACGACCCCACCGGGGAGCTGTTTTTT. Using reference TRBV18 and TRBJ2-2 for the parts outside the CDR3, the full variable domain is NAGVMQNPRHLVRRRGQEARLRCSPMKGHSHVYWYRQLPEEGLKFMVYLQKENIIDESGMPKERFSAEFPKEGPSILRIQQVVRGDSAAYFCASSPLDDPTGELFFGEGSRLTVL.

This clone ranks as medium-sized. The genes are TRBV4-3 and TRBJ2-6; no reliable D call. Trimming removed 0 bases at V and 0 bases at J, with 6 bases between. CDR3 size: 16 residues. Germline-derived CDR1 and CDR2 are LGHNA and YSLEER. CDR3 loop: CASSQDHSSGANVLTF. In DNA form, the CDR3 reads TGCGCCAGCAGCCAAGATCATAGCTCTGGGGCCAACGTCCTGACTTTC.

Regarding this clone: This same CDR3 is encoded by further DNA sequences in the sample. V and J are TRBV7-9 and TRBJ2-3, with D tentatively TRBD2 (5 bases). V lost 7 bases, J lost 14 bases, and 22 bases lay in between. The CDR3 has 13 amino acids. Germline V gene lookup returns CDR1 SEHNR and CDR2 FQNEAQ (reference sequence). In DNA form, the CDR3 reads TGTGCCAGCACCCTGACGAGCGGATCACAACGGTATTTT. This encodes CASTLTSGSQRYF.

V is TRBV2 and J is TRBJ2-2; 7 bases line up with TRBD1. CDR3 size: 14 residues. The trim removed 9 bases at V and 4 bases at J, leaving 8 bases unmatched. Germline values: CDR1 SNHLY, CDR2 FYNNEI. CDR3 residues: CASGMTGSTGELFF. DNA for the CDR3: TGTGCCAGTGGGATGACAGGGAGCACCGGGGAGCTGTTTTTT.

The chain carries TRBV4-3 and TRBJ2-7; tentatively, D is TRBD1 or TRBD2 (6 bases each). The CDR3 runs to 15 residues. V lost 0 bases and J 1 base, leaving 10 bases between the germline ends. The germline V gene has CDR1 LGHNA and CDR2 YSLEER. The CDR3 region has the DNA TGCGCCAGCAGCCAAGATTTAGGGGGGTCCTACGAGCAGTACTTC. Translation gives CASSQDLGGSYEQYF.

The chain carries TRBV10-3 and TRBJ2-1; 8 nucleotides match TRBD2. Germline V gene data show CDR1 as ENHRY and CDR2 as SYGVKD. Germline trimming cut 2 bases from V and 10 bases from J; bases unmatched to any gene: 13. The CDR3 is 16 residues long. DNA of the CDR3: TGTGCCATCAGTGAGCCAGCTAGCGGGTCTCCGGGCGAGCAGTTCTTC. It translates to CAISEPASGSPGEQFF.

Of note for this clone: The same CDR3 can be traced to other DNA sequences in this sample. This CDR3 is CASSLSLGTEAFF. The CDR3 DNA follows: TGTGCCAGCAGTTTATCGCTTGGGACTGAAGCTTTCTTT. This chain uses TRBV27 with TRBJ1-1; D uncertain. Per germline, CDR1 MNHEY and CDR2 SMNVEV (reference sequence). Trimming cost V 0 bases and J 5 bases, with 7 bases left between them. The CDR3 loop spans 13 amino acids.

The chain employs TRBV7-2 and TRBJ2-7, with D hard to call. CDR3 size: 14 residues. The germline gives CDR1 SGHTA, CDR2 FQGNSA. V lost 0 bases, J lost 7 bases, and 13 bases lay in between. Here the CDR3 reads CASSLAGSLWEQYF. The CDR3 DNA follows: TGTGCCAGCAGCTTAGCAGGGTCCCTGTGGGAGCAGTACTTC.

Remarks on this clone: Other DNA sequences in the sample encode the same CDR3. The CDR3 coding sequence is TGTGCCAGTAGTATGGGTTGGGGGCAGATGAACTATGGCTACACCTTC. Translating it yields CASSMGWGQMNYGYTF. The chain recombines TRBV19 with TRBJ1-2; TRBD1 is a possible D gene (6 bases). Per the germline V gene, CDR1 is LNHDA and CDR2 is SQIVND (reference sequence). Trimming removed 3 bases from V and 2 bases from J, with 16 bases in between. The CDR3 is 16 residues long.